The 27 T cell receptor beta chains given below trace back to one sample, sequenced in a study of blood T cell repertoires in COVID-19. TCRdb's copy holds only in-frame clones and misses some; the assay was immunoSEQ multiplex PCR. This table holds about 160,000 clones, 60% to 85% found once. The sample was peripheral blood. The receptors shown here come from a man between 60 and 75 years old with acute or convalescent COVID-19.

This clone has only one observation. This rearrangement joins TRBV4-1 to TRBJ1-2, with D possibly being TRBD1 (5 bases). CDR1 is MGHRA and CDR2 is YSYEKL in the germline V gene. V shed 6 bases and J shed 7 bases, with 15 bases lying between them. CDR3 length equals 13 residues. The CDR3 DNA sequence: TGCGCCAGCAGGTCGACAGTAGAGGCTGGCTACACCTTC. This codes for CASRSTVEAGYTF.

Comment on this clone: This same CDR3 is encoded by further DNA sequences in the sample. This sequence joins TRBV5-4 and TRBJ2-1, with D perhaps matching TRBD2 (6 bases). Germline CDR1 reads SGHNT; CDR2 reads YYREEE (reference sequence). Trimming stripped 5 bases from V and 4 bases from J, with 10 bases between. This CDR3 has 13 amino acids. CDR3 sequence: CASSRDSYNEQFF. CDR3 DNA sequence: TGTGCCAGCAGTCGGGACTCGTACAATGAGCAGTTCTTC.

CDR3 sequence: CSVLLAGDPKETQYF. CDR3 bases: TGCAGCGTCCTACTAGCGGGGGACCCCAAAGAGACCCAGTACTTC. The V call is TRBV29-1, the J call TRBJ2-5; 11 bases align to TRBD2. Germline V CDR1 and CDR2: SQVTM, ANQGSEA. The CDR3 is 15 amino acids. After removal of 6 bases from V and 3 bases from J, the junction contained 9 bases not matched to a gene.

V is TRBV29-1 and J is TRBJ1-1; D not resolved. Trimming shortened V by 5 bases and J by 1 base, and 14 bases separated the two germline ends. CDR1 SQVTM and CDR2 ANQGSEA come from the germline V gene. The CDR3 sequence is 14 residues long. The CDR3 nucleotides are TGCAGCGTTTCTACGTCGGGTGGGAACACTGAAGCTTTCTTT. Translated: CSVSTSGGNTEAFF.

J is TRBJ1-5 and V is TRBV20-1; weak D call: TRBD1 (6 bases). The CDR3 consists of 14 residues. V lost 3 bases and J 5 bases, leaving 14 bases between the germline ends. Per germline, CDR1 DFQATT and CDR2 SNEGSKA (reference sequence). As DNA, the CDR3 is TGCAGTGCTAGTGGGGGGCAGTACTATCAGCCCCAGCATTTT. This codes for CSASGGQYYQPQHF.

The chain recombines TRBV2 with TRBJ2-1; 9 bases line up with TRBD1. The CDR3 runs to 13 residues. CDR1 is SNHLY and CDR2 is FYNNEI in the germline V gene. J gave up 6 bases and V 9 bases, and 6 bases lay outside the gene matches. The CDR3 spells CARGQGGRNEQFF. CDR3 nucleotides: TGTGCCAGGGGACAGGGCGGTCGCAATGAGCAGTTCTTC. Using reference TRBV2 and TRBJ2-1 for the parts outside the CDR3, the full variable domain is EPEVTQTPSHQVTQMGQEVILRCVPISNHLYFYWYRQILGQKVEFLVSFYNNEISEKSEIFDDQFSVERPDGSNFTLKIRSTKLEDSAMYFCARGQGGRNEQFFGPGTRLTVL.

This clone has a single count. The V and J genes are TRBV12-5 and TRBJ1-1; 10 bases map to TRBD1. The CDR3 spans 16 residues. J lost 10 bases, V lost 6 bases, and 17 bases had no gene match. Germline V CDR1 and CDR2: LGHNT, FRNRAP. CDR3 region: CASGQAPGQGTYGAFF. The CDR3 bases are TGTGCTAGTGGACAAGCTCCGGGACAGGGGACGTACGGAGCTTTCTTT. Full variable domain (remainder filled in from reference TRBV12-5 and TRBJ1-1): DARVTQTPRHKVTEMGQEVTMRCQPILGHNTVFWYRQTMMQGLELLAYFRNRAPLDDSGMPKDRFSAEMPDATLATLKIQPSEPRDSAVYFCASGQAPGQGTYGAFFGQGTRLTVV.

The table lists this clone with a few counts. V is TRBV11-2 and J is TRBJ2-6; maybe TRBD2 (5 bases). V lost 1 base, J lost 0 bases, and 7 bases lay in between. The CDR3 has 16 amino acids. Per germline, CDR1 SGHAT and CDR2 FQNNGV. The CDR3 protein is CASSLGRGSGANVLTF. The CDR3 DNA reads as TGTGCCAGCAGCTTAGGTCGGGGCTCTGGGGCCAACGTCCTGACTTTC.

This rearrangement joins TRBV14 to TRBJ1-2; D possibly corresponds to TRBD1 (6 bases). Trimming took 0 bases from V and 8 from J, leaving 13 bases between them. This CDR3 has 14 residues. Germline V CDR1 and CDR2: SGHDN, FVKESK. The CDR3 DNA reads as TGTGCCAGCAGCCAAGATCGGGGGGCTCGGGGCTACACCTTC. It codes for CASSQDRGARGYTF.

This rearrangement joins TRBV10-3 to TRBJ1-6; 7 bases line up with TRBD1. The CDR3 length is 13 residues. In germline, CDR1 is ENHRY, CDR2 SYGVKD. The ends lost 8 bases at V and 8 bases at J; junction bases unmatched: 6. This CDR3 is CAIGTDIYSPLHF. The CDR3 DNA reads TGTGCCATCGGGACAGACATATATTCACCCCTCCACTTT.

The CDR3, as DNA: TGTGCCAGTAGGCTCACTAGCGGGGGACAAGAGACCCAGTACTTC. This codes for CASRLTSGGQETQYF. V usage is TRBV19 and J usage is TRBJ2-5, with TRBD2 matching 11 bases. CDR3 length: 15 residues. Germline V CDR1 and CDR2: LNHDA, SQIVND (reference sequence). Losses at the gene ends were 6 bases for V and 2 bases for J; bases not matched to a gene: 5.

In its sample, this clone was seen a few times. The gene calls are TRBV25-1 and TRBJ1-4; no definite D call. Germline lookup yields CDR1 MGHDK and CDR2 SYGVNS. V dropped 1 base and J dropped 7 bases, with 13 bases sitting between them. This CDR3 is built from 15 residues. The CDR3 nucleotides are TGTGCCAGCAGTGAATGGGAGGGTGTGGGTGAAAAACTGTTTTTT. Protein sequence: CASSEWEGVGEKLFF.

The chain recombines TRBV4-1 with TRBJ1-3; D is possibly TRBD1 (5 bases). V was clipped by 2 bases and J by 4 bases, with 12 bases between them. Germline assignment: CDR1 MGHRA and CDR2 YSYEKL. The CDR3 totals 15 residues. The CDR3 DNA follows: TGCGCCAGCAGCCAAAGGGAAGGGGCCGGAAACACCATATATTTT. As protein: CASSQREGAGNTIYF.

The sample holds a few counts of this clone. V usage is TRBV5-5 and J usage is TRBJ1-1; TRBD1 matches at 7 bases. CDR1 and CDR2 (germline): SGHKS, YYEKEE (reference sequence). The CDR3 is made up of 16 amino acids. J was trimmed by 0 bases and V by 4 bases; bases with no gene match: 9. CDR3 amino acids: CASSRTGVFMNTEAFF. CDR3 bases: TGTGCCAGCAGCCGGACAGGAGTCTTCATGAACACTGAAGCTTTCTTT. The variable domain in full, completed from reference TRBV5-5 and TRBJ1-1, reads DAGVTQSPTHLIKTRGQQVTLRCSPISGHKSVSWYQQVLGQGPQFIFQYYEKEERGRGNFPDRFSARQFPNYSSELNVNALLLGDSALYLCASSRTGVFMNTEAFFGQGTRLTVV.

On this clone: Other DNA sequences of this sample code for an identical CDR3. The chain recombines TRBV18 with TRBJ1-6; 10 nucleotides match TRBD1. V lost 0 bases and J lost 10; bases outside the gene matches: 3. This CDR3 contains 15 residues. Per germline, CDR1 KGHSH and CDR2 LQKENI. The CDR3 spells CASSPPGQGNSPLHF. The CDR3, as DNA: TGTGCCAGCTCACCACCGGGACAGGGGAACTCACCCCTCCACTTT.

The chain combines TRBV19 with TRBJ2-7, with 12 bases identical to TRBD1. From germline, CDR1 is LNHDA and CDR2 SQIVND (reference sequence). V was pared by 6 bases and J by 4 bases, with 4 bases of the junction left unmatched. The CDR3 contains 14 residues. CDR3 coding DNA: TGTGCCAGTAGAAAGGGACAGGGGGCATACGAGCAGTACTTC. This encodes CASRKGQGAYEQYF. Looking up the rest from reference TRBV19 and TRBJ2-7 gives the full variable domain: DGGITQSPKYLFRKEGQNVTLSCEQNLNHDAMYWYRQDPGQGLRLIYYSQIVNDFQKGDIAEGYSVSREKKESFPLTVTSAQKNPTAFYLCASRKGQGAYEQYFGPGTRLTVT.

The chain is built from TRBV5-5 and TRBJ1-5; D is ambiguous. The CDR3 consists of 15 residues. The germline V gene encodes CDR1 SGHKS and CDR2 YYEKEE (reference sequence). V dropped 0 bases and J dropped 3 bases, with 10 bases sitting between them. CDR3 in amino acids: CASSLEPGPNQPQHF. The CDR3 bases are TGTGCCAGCAGCTTGGAACCAGGCCCCAATCAGCCCCAGCATTTT.

The V and J genes are TRBV19 and TRBJ1-1; D gene ambiguous. This CDR3 region has 15 residues. Germline lookup yields CDR1 LNHDA and CDR2 SQIVND (reference sequence). V was pared by 3 bases and J by 2 bases, with 13 bases between. This CDR3 reads CASSMGSLSNTEAFF. The CDR3 DNA reads TGTGCCAGTAGTATGGGCAGTTTATCTAACACTGAAGCTTTCTTT.

The chain joins TRBV7-9 to TRBJ1-5; D perhaps matches TRBD1 (6 bases). Germline CDR1 is SEHNR and CDR2 is FQNEAQ (reference sequence). The V and J ends lost 2 bases and 2 bases respectively, with 10 bases between them. The CDR3 totals 15 residues. The DNA of the CDR3 is TGTGCCAGCAGCTTAAAAGGGGGACGCAATCAGCCCCAGCATTTT. Translated, it gives CASSLKGGRNQPQHF.

This clone showed up just once. Within the sample, other DNA sequences also encode this same CDR3. The J gene is TRBJ2-7, the V gene TRBV7-8, with a weak D call TRBD2 (5 bases). Trimming removed 5 bases at V and 2 bases at J, with 13 bases between. In germline, CDR1 is SGHVS, CDR2 FQNEAQ. The CDR3 totals 14 residues. This CDR3 reads CASSLEGGTYEQYF. The CDR3 DNA sequence: TGTGCCAGCAGCCTCGAGGGCGGAACCTACGAGCAGTACTTC. The full variable domain, completed using reference TRBV7-8 and TRBJ2-7, is GAGVSQSPRYKVAKRGQDVALRCDPISGHVSLFWYQQALGQGPEFLTYFQNEAQLDKSGLPSDRFFAERPEGSVSTLKIQRTQQEDSAVYLCASSLEGGTYEQYFGPGTRLTVT.

The chain combines TRBV18 with TRBJ2-5; 8 bases agree with TRBD1. The CDR3 runs to 15 residues. V lost 0 bases, J lost 5 bases, and 5 bases stayed unmatched. The germline CDR1 and CDR2 sequences are KGHSH and LQKENI. CDR3 bases: TGTGCCAGCTCACCACCAAGGACAGGGACTGAGACCCAGTACTTC. Its protein product is CASSPPRTGTETQYF.

V gene TRBV7-8 combines with J gene TRBJ2-7; 7 bases line up with TRBD1. V dropped 5 bases and J dropped 3; count of bases not matched to a gene: 7. This CDR3 comprises 14 residues. CDR1 is SGHVS, CDR2 FQNEAQ, per germline. This CDR3 is CASSPRDRHYEQYF. DNA for the CDR3: TGTGCCAGCAGCCCACGGGACAGACACTACGAGCAGTACTTC.

V gene TRBV5-4 combines with J gene TRBJ1-1; the D gene is possibly TRBD1 (6 bases). Germline loops: CDR1 SGHNT, CDR2 YYREEE (reference sequence). The CDR3 totals 14 residues. Trimming stripped 0 bases from V and 5 bases from J, with 11 bases between. This chain's CDR3 is CASSLVGGATEAFF. The CDR3 DNA reads as TGTGCCAGCAGCTTGGTCGGGGGGGCAACTGAAGCTTTCTTT. The variable domain in full, completed from reference TRBV5-4 and TRBJ1-1, reads ETGVTQSPTHLIKTRGQQVTLRCSSQSGHNTVSWYQQALGQGPQFIFQYYREEENGRGNFPPRFSGLQFPNYSSELNVNALELDDSALYLCASSLVGGATEAFFGQGTRLTVV.

The chain combines TRBV7-8 with TRBJ1-3; 12 nucleotides align to TRBD1. There are 20 residues in the CDR3. Germline V gives CDR1 SGHVS, CDR2 FQNEAQ. Losses at the gene ends were 1 base for V and 4 bases for J; bases not matched to a gene: 14. The CDR3 region is CASSLESPGTGGSAGNTIYF. DNA of the CDR3: TGTGCCAGCAGCTTAGAAAGTCCCGGGACAGGGGGCTCGGCAGGAAACACCATATATTTT.

A few counts support this clone. The chain joins TRBV29-1 to TRBJ1-2; 7 bases match TRBD1. Germline V CDR1 and CDR2: SQVTM, ANQGSEA. This CDR3 has 14 amino acids. With 6 bases clipped from V and 1 base from J, the junction kept 8 bases outside the gene matches. The CDR3 nucleotides read TGCAGCGTGGGGAAGGGGGCCTATAACTATGGCTACACCTTC. Translated, it gives CSVGKGAYNYGYTF.

This clone was detected a few times. The chain recombines TRBV9 with TRBJ1-1; no clear D gene. CDR1 is SGDLS, CDR2 YYNGEE, per germline. The CDR3 totals 15 residues. V lost 0 bases, J lost 5 bases, and 14 bases lay in between. CDR3 DNA sequence: TGTGCCAGCAGCGTAGAAGAGGGTGGATGGACTGAAGCTTTCTTT. Amino acids: CASSVEEGGWTEAFF.

To note about this clone: At one end the junction does not follow the germline gene, possibly because of a read error. The identical CDR3 is also encoded by other nucleotide sequences in the sample. This chain joins TRBV6-2 or TRBV6-3 and TRBJ2-6; a weak D match, TRBD1 (6 bases). This CDR3 contains 15 residues. The germline V gene has CDR1 MNHEY and CDR2 SVGEGT. The CDR3 sequence: CASSYGGAGANVLTF. CDR3 in DNA: TGTGCCAGCAGTTACGGGGGCGCTGGAGCCAACGTCCTGACTTTC.